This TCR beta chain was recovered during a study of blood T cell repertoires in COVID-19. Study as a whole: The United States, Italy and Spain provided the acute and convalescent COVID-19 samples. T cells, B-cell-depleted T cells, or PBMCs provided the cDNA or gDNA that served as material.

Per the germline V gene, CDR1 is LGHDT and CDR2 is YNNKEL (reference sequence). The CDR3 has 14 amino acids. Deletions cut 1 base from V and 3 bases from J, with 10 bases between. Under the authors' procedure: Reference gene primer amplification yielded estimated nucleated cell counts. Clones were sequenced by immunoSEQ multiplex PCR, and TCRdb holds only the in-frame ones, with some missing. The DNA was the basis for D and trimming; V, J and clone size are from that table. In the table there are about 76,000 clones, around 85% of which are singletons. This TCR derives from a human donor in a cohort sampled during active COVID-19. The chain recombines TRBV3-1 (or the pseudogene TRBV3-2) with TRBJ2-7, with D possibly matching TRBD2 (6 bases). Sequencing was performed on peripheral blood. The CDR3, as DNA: TGTGCCAGCAGCCAAGGGAGGGCCCTCTACGAGCAGTACTTC. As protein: CASSQGRALYEQYF.